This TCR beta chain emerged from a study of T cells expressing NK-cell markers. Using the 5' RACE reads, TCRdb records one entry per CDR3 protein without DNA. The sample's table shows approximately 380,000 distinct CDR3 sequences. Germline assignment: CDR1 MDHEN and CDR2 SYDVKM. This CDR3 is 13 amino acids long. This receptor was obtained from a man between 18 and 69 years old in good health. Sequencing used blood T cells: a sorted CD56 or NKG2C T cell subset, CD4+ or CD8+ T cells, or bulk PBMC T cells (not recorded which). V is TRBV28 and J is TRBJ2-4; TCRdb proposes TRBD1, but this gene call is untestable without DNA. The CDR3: CASSLWTADIQYF.